The 14 T cell receptor beta chains presented below share a single source sample, sequenced in a study of blood T cell repertoires in COVID-19. The data were produced by immunoSEQ multiplex PCR, yet TCRdb's version contains in-frame clones alone and is incomplete. The sample contains some 530,000 clones, 70% to 90% of which appear only once. Sequencing input: peripheral blood. Every receptor here comes from a human donor in a cohort sampled during active COVID-19.

This clone was seen only a few times. The J gene is TRBJ1-6, the V gene TRBV7-9, with 8 positions matching TRBD1. Germline trimming cut 3 bases from V and 7 bases from J; bases unmatched to any gene: 5. The CDR3 is 15 amino acids. CDR1 and CDR2 (germline): SEHNR, FQNEAQ (reference sequence). The CDR3 here is CASSLGRQGNSPLHF. The CDR3 coding sequence is TGTGCCAGCAGCTTGGGGCGACAGGGGAATTCACCCCTCCACTTT.

This clone was detected only a few times. V gene TRBV6-6 combines with J gene TRBJ2-7; tentative D call: TRBD1 (6 bases). CDR1 and CDR2 from the germline V gene are MNHNY and SVGAGI (reference sequence). The CDR3 contains 13 residues. The ends were cut back, 10 bases at V and 2 bases at J, with 15 bases in the middle. The CDR3 DNA sequence: TGTGCCACGAGGGGGTCTCCTACCTACGAGCAGTACTTC. It is translated as CATRGSPTYEQYF.

The V gene is TRBV5-1, the J gene TRBJ2-1, with 16 bases matching TRBD2. Germline lookup yields CDR1 SGHRS and CDR2 YFSETQ. There are 17 residues in the CDR3. J was trimmed by 8 bases and V by 4 bases; bases with no gene match: 9. The CDR3: CASSTGLAGGGWDEQFF. For the CDR3, the DNA is TGCGCCAGCAGCACGGGACTAGCGGGAGGGGGATGGGATGAGCAGTTCTTC.

The chain has TRBV5-6 and TRBJ2-7, with 7 nucleotides matching TRBD1. Germline V lookup: CDR1 SGHDT, CDR2 YYEEEE. This CDR3 is built from 16 residues. With 1 base clipped from V and 2 bases from J, the junction kept 9 bases outside the gene matches. The CDR3 DNA follows: TGTGCCAGCAGCTTGCAAGGGGGCCTACCCCCCTACGAGCAGTACTTC. Residues: CASSLQGGLPPYEQYF.

The chain links TRBV7-8 to TRBJ2-3, with 15 bases aligning to TRBD2. The CDR3 runs 17 residues. The ends lost 5 bases at V and 8 bases at J; junction bases unmatched: 11. Per germline, CDR1 SGHVS and CDR2 FQNEAQ. This chain's CDR3 is CASSPRAGTSGGPTQYF. The DNA for the CDR3 is TGTGCCAGCAGCCCCCGGGCGGGGACTAGCGGGGGGCCTACGCAGTATTTT.

This sequence joins TRBV19 and TRBJ1-1; tentative D call: TRBD1 (5 bases). This CDR3 has 15 amino acids. Germline V lookup: CDR1 LNHDA, CDR2 SQIVND (reference sequence). Trimming shortened V by 5 bases and J by 1 base, and 14 bases separated the two germline ends. Written as DNA, the CDR3 is TGTGCCAGTAGTTCAGAAGGGGCACGGAACACTGAAGCTTTCTTT. As protein: CASSSEGARNTEAFF.

V gene TRBV7-9 combines with J gene TRBJ1-2, with D possibly matching TRBD1 (5 bases). Trimming removed 0 bases from V and 4 bases from J, with 9 bases in between. The CDR3 extends over 14 amino acids. From germline, CDR1 is SEHNR and CDR2 FQNEAQ (reference sequence). The CDR3: CASSLATDSYGYTF. The CDR3 coding sequence is TGTGCCAGCAGCTTAGCGACCGACAGCTATGGCTACACCTTC.

The chain joins TRBV24-1 to TRBJ1-3; TRBD1 matches 8 bases. This CDR3 spans 17 amino acids. Germline V gives CDR1 KGHDR, CDR2 SFDVKD. The V and J ends lost 7 bases and 2 bases, in that order; junction bases with no gene match: 12. The chain's CDR3 is CATSSGQGDAAGNTIYF. The CDR3 bases are TGTGCCACCAGCTCAGGACAGGGTGATGCTGCTGGAAACACCATATATTTT.

The chain joins TRBV9 to TRBJ2-5; 10 bases line up with TRBD2. CDR3 length: 17 amino acids. CDR1 SGDLS and CDR2 YYNGEE come from the germline V gene. The V gene end was trimmed by 3 bases and the J gene end by 5 bases; junction bases not matched to a gene: 13. CDR3 nucleotide sequence: TGTGCCAGCAGCGCCAGGGGAGCGGGAGGGCCGGAGGAGACCCAGTACTTC. This encodes CASSARGAGGPEETQYF.

Worth noting for this clone: The identical CDR3 is also encoded by other nucleotide sequences in the sample. The chain has TRBV2 and TRBJ1-2, with 8 bases fitting TRBD1. In germline, CDR1 is SNHLY, CDR2 FYNNEI. The V gene end was trimmed by 9 bases and the J gene end by 4 bases; junction bases not matched to a gene: 4. The CDR3 totals 12 residues. This CDR3 reads CASTGQGYGYTF. The CDR3 DNA reads TGTGCCAGTACTGGACAGGGCTATGGCTACACCTTC.

The V and J genes are TRBV7-2 and TRBJ2-1; 11 bases match TRBD2. V shed 2 bases and J 6 bases; nucleotides not matched to a gene: 3. The CDR3 sequence is 15 residues long. Germline V lookup: CDR1 SGHTA, CDR2 FQGNSA. CDR3 loop: CASSLLTSGTNEQFF. CDR3 sequence (DNA): TGTGCCAGCAGCTTATTGACTAGCGGGACCAATGAGCAGTTCTTC.

The V call is TRBV6-6, the J call TRBJ2-3, with 8 bases matching TRBD2. V lost 5 bases and J lost 2; bases outside the gene matches: 3. There are 14 residues in the CDR3. The germline CDR1 and CDR2 sequences are MNHNY and SVGAGI (reference sequence). The CDR3: CASSRGGDTDTQYF. The CDR3 DNA reads as TGTGCCAGCAGTCGGGGGGGGGACACAGATACGCAGTATTTT.

The V gene is TRBV7-6, the J gene TRBJ2-2; D possibly corresponds to TRBD2 (6 bases). Trimming pared 5 bases from V and 0 bases from J, leaving 10 bases between. This CDR3 is 15 amino acids long. Germline lookup yields CDR1 SGHVS and CDR2 FNYEAQ. The CDR3 bases are TGTGCCAGCAGCCGCTTAGCGGCGAACACCGGGGAGCTGTTTTTT. Translation: CASSRLAANTGELFF.

This clone was seen only once. The V call is TRBV9, the J call TRBJ2-6; no clear D gene. The CDR3 has 16 amino acids. V was cut by 1 base and J by 2 bases, with 10 bases left in between. Germline CDR1 and CDR2: SGDLS and YYNGEE. In DNA, the CDR3 is TGTGCCAGCAGCGTATTGGCCCGGGCTGGGGCCAACGTCCTGACTTTC. It translates to CASSVLARAGANVLTF.